This is a list of T cell receptor beta chains from one sample in a study of T cell responses to AZD1222 COVID-19 vaccine. The repertoire was sequenced with immunoSEQ multiplex PCR; TCRdb's copy has only in-frame clones and lacks some. The sample shows around 84,000 clones, around 90% of them seen only once. The sequencing used peripheral blood, collected on day 0 of AZD1222 vaccination. All receptors derive from an adult in good health. CDR3s include the opening cysteine and the closing phenylalanine or tryptophan. Each record gives: clone size, J gene, V gene, D gene, CDR3 DNA, CDR3 protein. D genes are given only for firm matches. Size is stated for part of the rows, as once, few or many counts, or as a class when the clone is expanded.

abundance: .
j_gene: TRBJ2-1
v_gene: TRBV9
d_gene: TRBD1
CDR3nt: TGTGCCAGCAGCATTGGGACAGCCAGGTATGAGCAGTTCTTC
CDR3aa: CASSIGTARYEQFF

abundance: .
j_gene: TRBJ2-3
v_gene: TRBV6-5
d_gene: TRBD2
CDR3nt: TGTGCCAGCAGTTACTCACTAGCGAGGAGAGCAGATACGCAGTATTTT
CDR3aa: CASSYSLARRADTQYF

abundance: once
j_gene: TRBJ2-2
v_gene: TRBV30
d_gene: .
CDR3nt: TGTGCCTGGAGTGTATACACTGCGAACACCGGGGAGCTGTTTTTT
CDR3aa: CAWSVYTANTGELFF

abundance: .
j_gene: TRBJ2-5
v_gene: TRBV10-3
d_gene: .
CDR3nt: TGTGCCATTGGACAGCAAGAGACCCAGTACTTC
CDR3aa: CAIGQQETQYF

abundance: .
j_gene: TRBJ2-7
v_gene: TRBV28
d_gene: .
CDR3nt: TGTGCCAGCTGCCAGGGGCACCTGACCTACGAGCAGTACTTC
CDR3aa: CASCQGHLTYEQYF

abundance: .
j_gene: TRBJ1-5
v_gene: TRBV19
d_gene: .
CDR3nt: TGTGCCAGTAGTTCCTCGAGGGCCAGTGGGAATCAGCCCCAGCATTTT
CDR3aa: CASSSSRASGNQPQHF

abundance: few
j_gene: TRBJ2-1
v_gene: TRBV4-3
d_gene: TRBD2
CDR3nt: TGCGCCAGCAGCCAAGATTGGAGCGGGAGGGCCGTTGATGAGCAGTTCTTC
CDR3aa: CASSQDWSGRAVDEQFF

abundance: .
j_gene: TRBJ2-1
v_gene: TRBV19
d_gene: .
CDR3nt: TGTGCCAGTAAGGTCGACAGGAGCTCCTACAATGAGCAGTTCTTC
CDR3aa: CASKVDRSSYNEQFF

abundance: .
j_gene: TRBJ2-7
v_gene: TRBV27
d_gene: .
CDR3nt: TGTGCCAGCAGTTCTATGACAGGTCAATCCTACGAGCAGTACTTC
CDR3aa: CASSSMTGQSYEQYF

abundance: .
j_gene: TRBJ2-7
v_gene: TRBV3-1/TRBV3-2
d_gene: .
CDR3nt: TGTGCCAGCAGCCAAGAAAGGAACGCAGCCTACGAGCAGTACTTC
CDR3aa: CASSQERNAAYEQYF

abundance: .
j_gene: TRBJ2-7
v_gene: TRBV5-1
d_gene: TRBD2
CDR3nt: TGCGCCAGCAGCTTTAGCGGGAGTGGCTACGAGCAGTACTTC
CDR3aa: CASSFSGSGYEQYF

abundance: .
j_gene: TRBJ2-3
v_gene: TRBV2
d_gene: .
CDR3nt: TGTGCCAGCAGGGGGGACGACAGCACAGATACGCAGTATTTT
CDR3aa: CASRGDDSTDTQYF

abundance: .
j_gene: TRBJ2-5
v_gene: TRBV7-3
d_gene: TRBD2
CDR3nt: TGTGCCAGCAGCAAGACTAGCGGGAGGGAAGAGACCCAGTACTTC
CDR3aa: CASSKTSGREETQYF

abundance: .
j_gene: TRBJ2-5
v_gene: TRBV2
d_gene: .
CDR3nt: TGTGCCAGCAGTGAGTCTAGCACCCCCGAGACCCAGTACTTC
CDR3aa: CASSESSTPETQYF

abundance: .
j_gene: TRBJ2-2
v_gene: TRBV11-3
d_gene: TRBD2
CDR3nt: TGTGCCAGCAGCTTATCCAAAGCGGGAGCGAGTACCGGGGAGCTGTTTTTT
CDR3aa: CASSLSKAGASTGELFF

abundance: .
j_gene: TRBJ1-2
v_gene: TRBV5-4
d_gene: .
CDR3nt: TGTGCCAGCAGCTCCCCCGAGACAGCTCTAAACTATGGCTACACCTTC
CDR3aa: CASSSPETALNYGYTF

abundance: .
j_gene: TRBJ1-3
v_gene: TRBV10-1
d_gene: TRBD1
CDR3nt: TGCGCCAGCAGTGATCGGACAGGGGCGAGCTCTGGAAACACCATATATTTT
CDR3aa: CASSDRTGASSGNTIYF

abundance: .
j_gene: TRBJ1-6
v_gene: TRBV4-2
d_gene: .
CDR3nt: TGTGCCAGCAGCCAAGGGGAGGGGGGTCCCGGAGGTTGGGATTCACCCCTCCACTTT
CDR3aa: CASSQGEGGPGGWDSPLHF

abundance: .
j_gene: TRBJ2-3
v_gene: TRBV27
d_gene: TRBD2
CDR3nt: TGTGCCAGCAGTTGGACTAGCCGGCAGAATACGCAGTATTTT
CDR3aa: CASSWTSRQNTQYF

abundance: .
j_gene: TRBJ1-5
v_gene: TRBV27
d_gene: .
CDR3nt: TGTGCCAGCAGTTTGGCAGGGGATAGCAATCAGCCCCAGCATTTT
CDR3aa: CASSLAGDSNQPQHF

abundance: few
j_gene: TRBJ2-3
v_gene: TRBV10-3
d_gene: TRBD2
CDR3nt: TGTGCCATCAGTGGGGGACTAGCGGGAGTTGATACGCAGTATTTT
CDR3aa: CAISGGLAGVDTQYF

abundance: few
j_gene: TRBJ1-3
v_gene: TRBV4-2
d_gene: .
CDR3nt: TGTGCCAGCAGCCCGGGACCCAGAGACACCATATATTTT
CDR3aa: CASSPGPRDTIYF

abundance: .
j_gene: TRBJ2-3
v_gene: TRBV5-1
d_gene: TRBD2
CDR3nt: TGCGCCAGCAGCCCGGGACTAGCGGGAGTGACTAGCACAGATACGCAGTATTTT
CDR3aa: CASSPGLAGVTSTDTQYF

abundance: .
j_gene: TRBJ1-2
v_gene: TRBV28
d_gene: .
CDR3nt: TGTGCCAGCAGTGCCTTATATGGCTACACCTTC
CDR3aa: CASSALYGYTF

abundance: .
j_gene: TRBJ1-1
v_gene: TRBV7-3
d_gene: .
CDR3nt: TGTGCCAGCAGCTTAACGCCGGGTCTTAACACTGAAGCTTTCTTT
CDR3aa: CASSLTPGLNTEAFF

abundance: .
j_gene: TRBJ1-4
v_gene: TRBV7-2
d_gene: .
CDR3nt: TGTGCCAGCAGCTTAAGCCTACGGGAAAAACTGTTTTTT
CDR3aa: CASSLSLREKLFF

abundance: .
j_gene: TRBJ1-1
v_gene: TRBV18
d_gene: .
CDR3nt: TGTGCCAGCTCATCGGTCCAGAGGGGCACTGAAGCTTTCTTT
CDR3aa: CASSSVQRGTEAFF

abundance: .
j_gene: TRBJ1-4
v_gene: TRBV5-1
d_gene: .
CDR3nt: TGCGCCAGCAGCTTGGGTTCAGCAAATGAAAAACTGTTTTTT
CDR3aa: CASSLGSANEKLFF

abundance: .
j_gene: TRBJ1-6
v_gene: TRBV10-3
d_gene: TRBD1
CDR3nt: TGTGCCATCAGTGAGCGGACAGGGGTGAGTGGGTCACCCCTCCACTTT
CDR3aa: CAISERTGVSGSPLHF

abundance: .
j_gene: TRBJ2-7
v_gene: TRBV7-7
d_gene: .
CDR3nt: TGTGCCAGCAGCTTAAACCCGGAACCCGGCCGCTCCTACGAGCAGTACTTC
CDR3aa: CASSLNPEPGRSYEQYF

abundance: .
j_gene: TRBJ1-3
v_gene: TRBV9
d_gene: TRBD1
CDR3nt: TGTGCCAGCAGCGCAGGGGGAGCTGGAAACACCATATATTTT
CDR3aa: CASSAGGAGNTIYF

abundance: .
j_gene: TRBJ2-7
v_gene: TRBV4-2
d_gene: .
CDR3nt: TGTGCCAGCAGCCAAGAGAGGGGGGGCCCCTACGAGCAGTACTTC
CDR3aa: CASSQERGGPYEQYF

abundance: .
j_gene: TRBJ1-6
v_gene: TRBV30
d_gene: .
CDR3nt: TGTGCCTGGACCCAGGCGTTAAATTCACCCCTCCACTTT
CDR3aa: CAWTQALNSPLHF

abundance: .
j_gene: TRBJ1-3
v_gene: TRBV4-2
d_gene: .
CDR3nt: TGTGCCAGCAGCCAAATGAGGGTCTTGAGCTCTGGAAACACCATATATTTT
CDR3aa: CASSQMRVLSSGNTIYF

abundance: .
j_gene: TRBJ2-7
v_gene: TRBV5-4
d_gene: TRBD2
CDR3nt: TGTGCCAGCGGTAGACGACTAGCGGGATGGTACGAGCAGTACTTC
CDR3aa: CASGRRLAGWYEQYF

abundance: .
j_gene: TRBJ1-6
v_gene: TRBV27
d_gene: .
CDR3nt: TGTGCCAGCAGTCCGGACAGCTCGTCCTATAATTCACCCCTCCACTTT
CDR3aa: CASSPDSSSYNSPLHF

abundance: .
j_gene: TRBJ1-5
v_gene: TRBV6-5
d_gene: .
CDR3nt: TGTGCCAGCAGTTACTCGCACCAGGGGAGAAATCAGCCCCAGCATTTT
CDR3aa: CASSYSHQGRNQPQHF

abundance: .
j_gene: TRBJ2-7
v_gene: TRBV28
d_gene: .
CDR3nt: TGTGCCAGCAGTTCCATATGGACAGACGCCTACGAGCAGTACTTC
CDR3aa: CASSSIWTDAYEQYF

abundance: .
j_gene: TRBJ2-7
v_gene: TRBV30
d_gene: .
CDR3nt: TGTGCCTGGACGGAGGACGCGGGTATATACTTC
CDR3aa: CAWTEDAGIYF

abundance: .
j_gene: TRBJ1-2
v_gene: TRBV24-1
d_gene: .
CDR3nt: TGTGCCACCAGTGATTCCGGGATTAGGTATGGCTACACCTTC
CDR3aa: CATSDSGIRYGYTF

abundance: .
j_gene: TRBJ2-3
v_gene: TRBV2
d_gene: TRBD1
CDR3nt: TGTGCCAGCACGCTGGACAGGGACGCAGATACGCAGTATTTT
CDR3aa: CASTLDRDADTQYF

abundance: .
j_gene: TRBJ2-5
v_gene: TRBV11-2
d_gene: .
CDR3nt: TGTGCCAGCAGCTTCGGGACACAAGAGACCCAGTACTTC
CDR3aa: CASSFGTQETQYF

abundance: .
j_gene: TRBJ2-1
v_gene: TRBV29-1
d_gene: TRBD2
CDR3nt: TGCAGCGCCCCGGCTAGCGGGAGTTTGAGCTCCTACAATGAGCAGTTCTTC
CDR3aa: CSAPASGSLSSYNEQFF

abundance: .
j_gene: TRBJ1-1
v_gene: TRBV29-1
d_gene: TRBD1
CDR3nt: TGCAGCGTGGGGCTGGGACAGGGCTATGAAGCTTTCTTT
CDR3aa: CSVGLGQGYEAFF

abundance: .
j_gene: TRBJ2-7
v_gene: TRBV19
d_gene: .
CDR3nt: TGTGCCACCGGGACGAACCTCTACGAGCAGTACTTC
CDR3aa: CATGTNLYEQYF

abundance: .
j_gene: TRBJ2-7
v_gene: TRBV30
d_gene: .
CDR3nt: TGTGCCTGGAGTGGTGGACAGTACGAGCAGTACTTC
CDR3aa: CAWSGGQYEQYF

abundance: .
j_gene: TRBJ2-1
v_gene: TRBV27
d_gene: .
CDR3nt: TGTGCCAGCAGCTATACGGGAGACAATGAGCAGTTCTTC
CDR3aa: CASSYTGDNEQFF